This note documents a single T cell receptor (beta chain) sequence. Its antigen is unknown. Base qualities are not at hand, and no much larger clone is one base apart. The data are from a study of blood T cell repertoires in COVID-19 (dated by TCRdb to 2020 to 2022). The study in broad terms: Collaborator samples came from the United States, Italy and Spain and covered acute and convalescent phases of COVID-19. The material from the prospective study consisted of cDNA or gDNA derived from T cells, B-cell-depleted T cells, or PBMCs. Deeply sampled blood TCRbeta repertoires from subjects exposed to, actively infected with, or recovered from COVID-19 were included in the dataset. The repertoires were released in a freely available public database intended as a resource for research on the immune response to SARS-CoV-2. The samples were drawn from the first 160 participants of the ongoing ImmuneRACE study and from over a thousand subjects provided by 6 global collaborators. Nearly every sample came with metadata listing a de-identified subject ID, COVID-19 status, age in years and sex. Where available, HLA class I and class II types were obtained from metadata supplied by the sample provider rather than from assay-based typing. What the work shows at the level of the full study, not this receptor alone: The amount of clinical and demographic metadata varied by source and participant and was provided uncurated.

Each collaborating institution followed its own protocols to collect whole blood in K2EDTA tubes. For TCRbeta analysis, collaborators shipped samples as frozen whole blood, isolated PBMCs, or DNA extracted from either of those sample types. Reading from cysteine to phenylalanine, the CDR3 counts 16 amino acids. Only the CDR3 part of the read is kept: 48 bases, read in frame from the first base. CDR1 LNHDA and CDR2 SQIVND were looked up in the germline V gene (reference sequence). Trimming at the junction amounts to 6 bases on V and 0 bases on J, and the germline ends lie 15 bases apart. The immunoSEQ Assay, a bias-controlled multiplex PCR, was used to amplify TCRbeta CDR3 regions from genomic DNA. The paper's processing steps were these. The number of nucleated cells in each sample was estimated by amplification of reference gene primers within the assay. To quantify the absolute abundance of each unique TCRbeta CDR3 rearrangement, sequence reads were collapsed and filtered. For each sample, productive Simpson clonality was calculated as the square root of Simpson's diversity index over productive rearrangements. In TCRdb, the immuneACCESS table is reduced to in-frame sequences with V and J assigned. These tables do not hold every clone; where another copy was compared, an unresolved V gene accounts for under half, and the others remain unexplained. V, J and clone size derive from that table, while D and trimming were established from the DNA sequence. The sample data list 140,000 to 150,000 clones, and 88% of these were observed just once. The leading ten clones occupy around 1.7% of the sample.

This receptor chain uses TRBV19 and TRBJ1-5, with no D gene named confidently. This clonotype was sampled from a woman in her forties or fifties with acute or convalescent COVID-19. Sequenced material: peripheral blood. The CDR3 sequence is CASRFDGLYSNQPQHF. At the DNA level, the sequence is TGTGCCAGTAGATTCGACGGACTATATAGCAATCAGCCCCAGCATTTT. Joined to the reference TRBV19 and TRBJ1-5 proteins, this CDR3 gives the full variable domain: DGGITQSPKYLFRKEGQNVTLSCEQNLNHDAMYWYRQDPGQGLRLIYYSQIVNDFQKGDIAEGYSVSREKKESFPLTVTSAQKNPTAFYLCASRFDGLYSNQPQHFGDGTRLSIL.